This T cell receptor beta chain was captured by sequencing in a study of PD-1 blockade in classical Hodgkin lymphoma. The CDR3 contains 13 residues. Germline CDR1 is MNHEY and CDR2 is SMNVEV (reference sequence). V lost 3 bases and J 5 bases, leaving 8 bases between the germline ends. Only in-frame clones appear in the TCRdb table, and some are missing; sequencing was by immunoSEQ multiplex PCR. The sample includes 66,000 or so clones, 71% of them seen just once. Brentuximab vedotin exposure varied among the patients, all of whom had relapsed after autologous stem cell transplantation. The sequenced sample was peripheral blood mononuclear cells (PBMCs), obtained before the second cycle of nivolumab. This clonotype originated in a human donor with classical Hodgkin lymphoma. This rearrangement joins TRBV27 to TRBJ1-5, with no clear D. CDR3 DNA sequence: TGTGCCAGCAGTTTGTCGATTGATCAGCCCCAGCATTTT. Protein: CASSLSIDQPQHF.